This TCR beta chain was identified in a study of T cell clones after liver transplantation (dated by TCRdb to between 2018 and 2021). About the full investigation: Samples were obtained from ITN030ST, a randomized trial in which withdrawal of immunosuppression was attempted within 2 years of liver transplantation. The study cohort included 8 liver transplant recipients, of whom 3 were classified as tolerant and 5 as non-tolerant. As an antigen-independent comparator for donor-reactive sequences, third party-reactive TCRbeta sequences were also identified from pre-transplant MLRs. The subjects received no induction therapy and were kept on standard immunosuppression until randomization at 12-24 months post-transplant. Three of the eight recipients were HCV-positive; the others were transplanted for non-autoimmune, non-viral indications. Donor-reactive T cell clones were identified by TCRbeta sequencing following a pre-transplant mixed lymphocyte reaction and were subsequently tracked in post-transplant blood. Tolerance meant complete immunosuppression withdrawal for at least one year without liver enzymes rising beyond twice the upper limit of normal. Broad study findings and their caveats: After accounting for repertoire turnover, donor-reactive detection was significantly reduced in 7 of 8 subjects for CD4 and 8 of 8 for CD8. In 5 of 8 subjects, circulating donor-reactive CD4 TCRbeta sequences decreased significantly after transplant, regardless of tolerance or HCV status. The conclusions were preliminary, being limited by small, heterogeneous patient numbers and by non-standardized post-transplant time points. Since no allograft tissue specimens were available, donor-reactive T cells may have migrated into the graft instead of being deleted. Low numbers of available donor cells limited the measurable donor-reactive repertoire in a couple of subjects. Donor-reactive sequences declined more than third party-reactive ones, suggesting partial antigen-specific deletion unrelated to withdrawal success.

Frozen genomic DNA underwent high-throughput TCRbeta CDR3 sequencing by immunoSEQ, including PCR amplification, mapping, bias correction and internal controls. Per the source publication's procedure: Only productive rearrangements were retained, with each unique TCRbeta sequence defined by its CDR3 nucleotide sequence together with its V and J gene. A sequence counted as donor-reactive only if the sequence showed at least 5-fold expansion in CFSE-low cells compared with unstimulated pre-transplant cells and had a frequency of at least 0.01%. Minimum frequency thresholds were set for each subject on the basis of the unstimulated sample with the lowest template count, so that a detection power of at least 90% was ensured. Repertoire turnover was measured by Jensen-Shannon divergence between the top 1000 TCRbeta sequences post- and pre-transplant. Changes in detection of donor-reactive sequences were tested with two-sided Fisher's exact tests. TCRdb retrieved this table from immuneACCESS and kept in-frame rearrangements only. Not all clones are present; in checked studies, unresolved V genes account for under half, and no reason is known for the remainder. Clone size and the V and J calls come from that table; the DNA yielded D and trimming. For this sample the table gives over 100 clones, of which more than 45% were detected only once. The leading ten clones occupy less than 75% of the sample.

By share, this clone ranks as hyperexpanded (1% or more). Its antigen remains undetermined. Base-call qualities are not available, and no considerably larger clone is one nucleotide away. Alloreactive TCRbeta sequences were defined by sequencing of proliferating CFSE-low cells from the MLR. In the CFSE-MLRs, pre-transplant recipient cells were stimulated with donor PBMCs, splenocytes or lymph node cells, or with third-party PBMCs. Randomization to immunosuppression withdrawal applied to every one of the 8 studied subjects. The Qiagen DNeasy Blood and Tissue Kit was used to isolate genomic DNA. Trimming leaves V shorter by 1 base and J shorter by 3 bases, with the junction holding 6 bases beyond the gene matches. As encoded in the germline V gene (reference sequence), CDR1 is SEHNR while CDR2 is FQNEAQ. The CDR3 has 16 amino acids, counting the end cysteine and phenylalanine. Just the 48-base CDR3 DNA is kept, in frame starting at base 1.

This sequence originates from a human patient who received a liver transplant. Because of the transplant, the T cells may be the graft donor's rather than the patient's own. Sequenced sample: CD8+ T cells from cultured PBMCs. Recombination joined TRBV7-9 with TRBJ2-5; TRBD1 matches 9 bases in the middle. The DNA sequence is as follows: TGTGCCAGCAGCTTAGGGGACAGGGCGGGGAAAGAGACCCAGTACTTC. This yields the protein CASSLGDRAGKETQYF. The entire variable domain, with the stretches around the CDR3 drawn from the reference TRBV7-9 and TRBJ2-5 proteins, is DTGVSQNPRHKITKRGQNVTFRCDPISEHNRLYWYRQTLGQGPEFLTYFQNEAQLEKSRLLSDRFSAERPKGSFSTLEIQRTEQGDSAMYLCASSLGDRAGKETQYFGPGTRLLVL.